This TCR beta chain is from a study of T-cell memory formation after mild COVID-19. Study details: For the most part, TCR clusters were specific to one donor. Study-level findings and limits: Later expanders leaned CD4+, whereas clones that contracted between day 15 and 85 were balanced CD4/CD8. The pre-infection memory compartment contained some responding clones, suggesting cross-reactive memory joined.

cDNA libraries for TCR alpha and TCR beta, carrying sample barcodes and UMIs, came from 5'RACE with constant-segment primers. Each CDR3 protein gets one entry after TCRdb re-called the 5' RACE reads with MiXCR. The sample yields 150,000 to 200,000 distinct CDR3 sequences, about 9.9% seen once. About this clonotype: Its antigen is not identified.

The CDR3 totals 14 residues. CDR1 is SGHTA and CDR2 is FQGNSA in the germline V gene. Losses at the gene ends were 2 bases for V and 9 bases for J; bases not matched to a gene: 7. The source is a man between 18 and 35 years old who had mild COVID-19 (a few samples of this study predate the infection). Cell type and time point are not known. Input material: PBMCs or a T cell subset sorted from them (not recorded which). The V call is TRBV7-2, the J call TRBJ2-3, with 8 bases lining up with TRBD2. In DNA form, the CDR3 reads TGTGCCAGCAGCTTACCCCTTGCGGGGGGAACGCAGTATTTT. Residues: CASSLPLAGGTQYF.